Detailed here is one TCR beta chain. Its antigen is currently unknown. This record belongs to a study of cytomegalovirus exposure and HLA in healthy donors. Study at large: Of the donors genotyped, approximately 410 in all, about 82% fell in the Caucasian-associated ancestry cluster.

Study-wide results and caveats: Rare TCR sequences dominated, though some public TCRs recurred in many donors. TCR beta chain V- and J-gene trimming was linked, in a later analysis, to a missense variant in DCLRE1C.

Researchers ran the PCR with 60 Vbeta and 13 Jbeta primers. Generated by immunoSEQ multiplex PCR, the TCRdb table keeps only in-frame clones and is missing some. The sample has under 200,000 clones; about 80% are singletons. The germline V gene encodes CDR1 SGHNT and CDR2 YYREEE (reference sequence). There are 15 residues in the CDR3. Unmatched junction bases numbered 14, after V lost 7 bases and J lost 6 bases. Sequencing was done on a sample of PBMCs. The clonotype comes from a man aged 30-40 years in good health and CMV-seronegative. V usage is TRBV5-4 and J usage is TRBJ2-7; TRBD1 agrees at 9 bases. The DNA of the CDR3 is TGTGCCAGCGGGCCCCTCCGGGACAGGGAGGGCGAGCAGTACTTC. Translation: CASGPLRDREGEQYF. Full variable domain (rest looked up from reference TRBV5-4 and TRBJ2-7): ETGVTQSPTHLIKTRGQQVTLRCSSQSGHNTVSWYQQALGQGPQFIFQYYREEENGRGNFPPRFSGLQFPNYSSELNVNALELDDSALYLCASGPLRDREGEQYFGPGTRLTVT.